Listed here are 21 T cell receptor beta chains from one sample, sequenced in a study of early T cells in non-severe SARS-CoV-2 infection. TCRdb fed the 5' RACE reads into MiXCR, producing one record per CDR3 protein. The sample has fewer than 90,000 distinct CDR3 sequences; around 15% are singletons. Specimen: whole blood. Receptors originate from an adult who was a healthcare worker with PCR-confirmed SARS-CoV-2 infection or an uninfected control (not recorded which).

This clonotype was counted only a few times. The CDR3 reads CSVAGTVRDEQFF. CDR3 in DNA: TGCAGCGTTGCCGGGACAGTTCGGGATGAGCAGTTCTTC. The V gene is TRBV29-1, the J gene TRBJ2-1, with 7 bases fitting TRBD1. The ends lost 4 bases at V and 8 bases at J; junction bases unmatched: 8. Germline V gene lookup returns CDR1 SQVTM and CDR2 ANQGSEA. CDR3 length: 13 amino acids.

The rearrangement links TRBV28 to TRBJ2-3; D is ambiguous. This CDR3 comprises 13 residues. Trimming shortened V by 6 bases and J by 2 bases, and 9 bases separated the two germline ends. CDR1 and CDR2 (germline): MDHEN, SYDVKM. The CDR3 loop reads CASSNPATDTQYF. CDR3 bases: TGTGCCAGCAGCAACCCCGCCACAGATACGCAGTATTTT.

This clonotype has a handful of counts. The V gene is TRBV29-1, the J gene TRBJ1-2, with D possibly matching TRBD1 (5 bases). Per germline, CDR1 SQVTM and CDR2 ANQGSEA. V dropped 3 bases and J dropped 8 bases, with 13 bases sitting between them. This CDR3 is built from 12 residues. The CDR3 sequence: CSVDLGGAGYTF. In DNA form, the CDR3 reads TGCAGCGTTGATCTCGGGGGTGCCGGCTACACCTTC.

The chain uses TRBV6-2 or TRBV6-3 and TRBJ1-6; D remains unclear. The CDR3 extends over 15 amino acids. The V and J ends lost 7 bases and 0 bases respectively, with 10 bases between them. Germline CDR1 reads MNHEY; CDR2 reads SVGEGT. The CDR3 DNA follows: TGTGCCAGCACCCAATCGGTCTCCTATAATTCACCCCTCCACTTT. Translation gives CASTQSVSYNSPLHF.

V and J are TRBV9 and TRBJ2-2; no clear D gene. V lost 5 bases, J lost 6 bases, and 5 bases lay in between. CDR1 is SGDLS and CDR2 is YYNGEE in the germline V gene. The CDR3 length is 11 residues. The CDR3 DNA reads TGTGCCAGCAGTTGGGCCGGGGAGCTGTTTTTT. It yields the protein CASSWAGELFF.

The gene calls are TRBV9 and TRBJ1-2, with D perhaps TRBD1 (6 bases). Germline values: CDR1 SGDLS, CDR2 YYNGEE. This CDR3 spans 13 amino acids. Trimming pared 2 bases from V and 1 base from J, leaving 6 bases between. The CDR3: CASSVDSNYGYTF. CDR3 DNA: TGTGCCAGCAGCGTGGACAGTAACTATGGCTACACCTTC.

This clonotype was seen only once. The genes are TRBV11-2 and TRBJ1-1; perhaps TRBD1 as D (5 bases). The CDR3 runs 15 residues. V lost 0 bases and J 1 base, leaving 9 bases between the germline ends. CDR1 is SGHAT, CDR2 FQNNGV, per germline. This CDR3 reads CASSLEGTGNTEAFF. As DNA, the CDR3 is TGTGCCAGCAGCTTAGAAGGGACGGGGAACACTGAAGCTTTCTTT.

The V gene is TRBV15, the J gene TRBJ2-3; D perhaps matches TRBD2 (6 bases). The CDR3 length is 14 residues. Trimming removed 5 bases from V and 5 bases from J, with 14 bases in between. Germline V gene lookup returns CDR1 LNHNV and CDR2 YYDKDF (reference sequence). CDR3 protein: CATSRLGTEDTQYF. The CDR3 bases are TGTGCCACCAGCCGTCTAGGGACTGAAGATACGCAGTATTTT.

This clonotype appeared a few times. The genes are TRBV5-1 and TRBJ2-2; D possibly uses TRBD1 or TRBD2 (6 bases each). V shed 3 bases and J shed 1 base, with 13 bases lying between them. The V gene's germline CDR1 is SGHRS and CDR2 YFSETQ. This CDR3 contains 16 residues. CDR3 loop: CASSSGGTQNTGELFF. CDR3 coding DNA: TGCGCCAGCAGCTCGGGCGGGACACAGAACACCGGGGAGCTGTTTTTT.

This clonotype was counted ten times or more. One end of the junction is discordant with germline, which a read error may explain. The chain combines TRBV28 with TRBJ2-7; D gene unclear. CDR1 is MDHEN, CDR2 SYDVKM, per germline. The CDR3 extends over 12 amino acids. CDR3 sequence: CASSLSGYEQYF. In nucleotides, the CDR3 is TGTGCCAGCAGCTTATCCGGATACGAGCAGTACTTC. The variable domain in full, with the rest retrieved from reference TRBV28 and TRBJ2-7, is DVKVTQSSRYLVKRTGEKVFLECVQDMDHENMFWYRQDPGLGLRLIYFSYDVKMKEKGDIPEGYSVSREKKERFSLILESASTNQTSMYLCASSLSGYEQYFGPGTRLTVT.

The CDR3 nucleotides are TGTGCCAGCCAAAGGCCGGGACGGACAAATGAAAAACTGTTTTTT. It yields the protein CASQRPGRTNEKLFF. The chain has TRBV6-2 or TRBV6-3 and TRBJ1-4; D possibly corresponds to TRBD1 (5 bases). The germline CDR1 and CDR2 sequences are MNHEY and SVGEGT. The CDR3 covers 15 residues. V was cut by 8 bases and J by 5 bases, with 18 bases left in between.

This clonotype appeared many times. CDR3 sequence (DNA): TGTGCCAGCAGCCCCCCCAGGGCGAACACTGAAGCTTTCTTT. As protein: CASSPPRANTEAFF. The rearrangement links TRBV9 to TRBJ1-1; a weak D match, TRBD1 (5 bases). CDR1 and CDR2 (germline): SGDLS, YYNGEE. CDR3 length: 14 amino acids. The V gene lost 4 bases and the J gene lost 1 base, with 11 bases spanning the gap. The whole variable domain, filled in from reference TRBV9 and TRBJ1-1, reads DSGVTQTPKHLITATGQRVTLRCSPRSGDLSVYWYQQSLDQGLQFLIQYYNGEERAKGNILERFSAQQFPDLHSELNLSSLELGDSALYFCASSPPRANTEAFFGQGTRLTVV.

This clonotype turned up a few times. The rearrangement uses TRBV4-1 and TRBJ2-5; D is unclear. Germline V gene sequence: CDR1 MGHRA, CDR2 YSYEKL. This CDR3 contains 14 residues. The ends were cut back, 1 base at V and 5 bases at J, with 11 bases in the middle. The CDR3 DNA reads as TGCGCCAGCAGCCAAGTAGGAAGGTCTGAGACCCAGTACTTC. Its translation: CASSQVGRSETQYF.

The J gene is TRBJ2-2, the V gene TRBV7-7; no firm D call. The V and J ends lost 5 bases and 3 bases respectively, with 7 bases between them. The CDR3 sequence is 13 residues long. Germline CDR1 SSHAT, CDR2 FNYEAQ (reference sequence). CDR3 protein: CASSNTDTGELFF. In DNA form, the CDR3 reads TGTGCCAGCAGCAACACAGACACCGGGGAGCTGTTTTTT. Together with reference TRBV7-7 and TRBJ2-2, the CDR3 gives the full variable domain: GAGVSQSPRYKVTKRGQDVTLRCDPISSHATLYWYQQALGQGPEFLTYFNYEAQPDKSGLPSDRFSAERPEGSISTLTIQRTEQRDSAMYRCASSNTDTGELFFGEGSRLTVL.

This clonotype was detected only a few times. This rearrangement joins TRBV18 to TRBJ1-1; D is uncertain. V dropped 3 bases and J dropped 1 base, with 9 bases sitting between them. Germline CDR1 reads KGHSH; CDR2 reads LQKENI. The CDR3 is made up of 14 amino acids. The DNA for the CDR3 is TGTGCCAGCTCACCTGGTGCGGGGAACACTGAAGCTTTCTTT. This gives the protein CASSPGAGNTEAFF.

The V and J genes are TRBV7-3 and TRBJ1-6; a possible D gene is TRBD1 (5 bases). The CDR3 consists of 16 residues. The germline V gene encodes CDR1 SGHTA and CDR2 FQGTGA. V dropped 4 bases and J dropped 0 bases, with 10 bases sitting between them. CDR3 protein: CASSWSGSSYNSPLHF. Written as DNA, the CDR3 is TGTGCCAGCAGCTGGTCAGGGAGCTCCTATAATTCACCCCTCCACTTT.

The chain links TRBV11-1 to TRBJ2-3; 15 bases fit TRBD2. The CDR3 is 16 residues long. Germline lookup yields CDR1 SGHAT and CDR2 FQDESV (reference sequence). Germline trimming cut 3 bases from V and 4 bases from J; bases unmatched to any gene: 2. The CDR3 DNA follows: TGTGCCAGCAGCTTCAGGACTAGCGGGGGGGCAGATACGCAGTATTTT. Protein sequence: CASSFRTSGGADTQYF.

This clonotype showed up just a few times. This rearrangement joins TRBV11-2 to TRBJ2-2; D unclear. The germline gives CDR1 SGHAT, CDR2 FQNNGV. V lost 1 base and J 3 bases, leaving 9 bases between the germline ends. The CDR3 runs to 15 residues. As DNA, the CDR3 is TGTGCCAGCAGCTTAGGGCGTCGGGACACCGGGGAGCTGTTTTTT. Its translation is CASSLGRRDTGELFF. Full variable domain (missing parts from reference TRBV11-2 and TRBJ2-2): EAGVAQSPRYKIIEKRQSVAFWCNPISGHATLYWYQQILGQGPKLLIQFQNNGVVDDSQLPKDRFSAERLKGVDSTLKIQPAKLEDSAVYLCASSLGRRDTGELFFGEGSRLTVL.

This clonotype turned up a few times. The V call is TRBV9, the J call TRBJ1-3, with D uncertain. The germline gives CDR1 SGDLS, CDR2 YYNGEE. The CDR3 is 14 residues long. The V end lost 3 bases, the J end lost 0 bases, and 7 bases lay between the germline ends. CDR3 DNA: TGTGCCAGCAGCGCGGCCGACTCTGGAAACACCATATATTTT. Its protein is CASSAADSGNTIYF.

This clonotype appeared a few times. V is TRBV5-1 and J is TRBJ1-4; maybe TRBD1 (5 bases). The V gene's germline CDR1 is SGHRS and CDR2 YFSETQ. The CDR3 is made up of 13 amino acids. V shed 4 bases and J shed 5 bases, with 9 bases lying between them. CDR3 region: CASSGTENEKLFF. The DNA for the CDR3 is TGCGCCAGCAGCGGGACGGAGAATGAAAAACTGTTTTTT.

The chain uses TRBV7-2 and TRBJ1-4; no clear D. The germline gives CDR1 SGHTA, CDR2 FQGNSA. This CDR3 comprises 14 residues. Trimming took 0 bases from V and 7 from J, leaving 9 bases between them. Written as DNA, the CDR3 is TGTGCCAGCAGCTTAGCGAGGTTAGGTGAAAAACTGTTTTTT. The encoded protein is CASSLARLGEKLFF.